This TCR beta chain was found in a study of blood T cell repertoires in COVID-19. Study information: PBMCs, B-cell-depleted T cells, or T cells provided the cDNA or gDNA that made up the material.

Some clones are missing from TCRdb's copy, which holds only in-frame ones; the method was immunoSEQ multiplex PCR. The sample consists of around 250,000 clones, about 89% of them appearing once. Self-reported history from a screening survey and questionnaire set each donor's cohort. Trimming removed 7 bases from V and 3 bases from J, with 18 bases in between. This CDR3 contains 15 residues. Germline V CDR1 and CDR2: KGHDR, SFDVKD. This TCR came from a human donor in a cohort exposed to, infected with or recovered from COVID-19 (not recorded which). The donor label of this sample is uncertain. The sample consisted of PBMCs or T cells enriched from blood (not recorded which). V usage is TRBV24-1 and J usage is TRBJ2-7; D possibly corresponds to TRBD1 (5 bases). The DNA of the CDR3 is TGTGCCACCAGGACACACAGGAGATATTACTACGAGCAGTACTTC. Translation gives CATRTHRRYYYEQYF.